The table lists the clone carrying this TCR beta chain with many counts. This CDR3 has 13 residues. Between the trimmed V and J ends, which lost 5 bases and 6 bases, there was a span of 11 bases. Newly diagnosed hyperthyroidism, duration under 2 months, in patients aged 18 to 65. Uncontrolled infection, other autoimmune disease, pregnancy or lactation barred patients from enrollment. The diagnostic basis comprised clinical symptoms, serum thyroxine and TRAb, thyroid ultrasound and orbital computed tomography. This sample stems from a study of T cells in Graves' hyperthyroidism and ophthalmopathy. The overall study: Blood was drawn when the patient was first diagnosed and still untreated.

Using RNA transcripts as the source, TCR beta CDR3 regions were amplified. In the first-round RT-PCR of the TCR CDR3, the HTBI primer set was used. In TCRdb, the multiplex PCR reads were re-called with MiXCR into one record per CDR3 protein. Of roughly 290,000 distinct CDR3 sequences detected, about an eighth appear once; the ten largest clones hold 7% to 8.5%. The source material was blood. The TCR comes from a woman aged 30 to 39 with Graves' hyperthyroidism that later progressed to Graves' ophthalmopathy. The V gene is TRBV12-3 or TRBV12-4, the J gene TRBJ1-5; TRBD1 might be the D (6 bases). CDR3 nucleotide sequence: TGTGCCAGCAGTCCGAAGGACAGTCAGCCCCAGCATTTT. Its translation is CASSPKDSQPQHF.